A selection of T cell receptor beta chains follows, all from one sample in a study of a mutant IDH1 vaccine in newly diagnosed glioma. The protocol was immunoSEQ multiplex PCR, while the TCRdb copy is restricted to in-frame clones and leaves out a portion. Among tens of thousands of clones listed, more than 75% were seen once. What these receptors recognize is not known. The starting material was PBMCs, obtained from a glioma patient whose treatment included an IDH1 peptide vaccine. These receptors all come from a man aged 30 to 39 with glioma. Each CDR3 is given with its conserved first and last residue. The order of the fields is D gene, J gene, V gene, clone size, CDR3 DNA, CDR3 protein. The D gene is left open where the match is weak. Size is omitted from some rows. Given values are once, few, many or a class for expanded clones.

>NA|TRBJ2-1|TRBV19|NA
TGTGCCAGTATGCCGCTGCGCAGCTCCTACAATGAGCAGTTCTTC
CASMPLRSSYNEQFF
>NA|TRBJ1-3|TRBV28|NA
TGTGCCAGCAGCGGAGGGACCTATGGAAACACCATATATTTT
CASSGGTYGNTIYF
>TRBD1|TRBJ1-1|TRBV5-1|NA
TGCGCCAGCAGCTACGGACAGGGTGGGGTAGGGGCTGAAGCTTTCTTT
CASSYGQGGVGAEAFF
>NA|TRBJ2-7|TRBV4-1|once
TGCGCCAGCAGCCAAGGGGGCAGTTCGGCATACGAGCAGTACTTC
CASSQGGSSAYEQYF
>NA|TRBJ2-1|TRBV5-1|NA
TGCGCCAGCAGCTTGGCCGGGACACACAAGTTCTTC
CASSLAGTHKFF
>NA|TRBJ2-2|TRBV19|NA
TGTGCCAGTAGTATAGACACCGGGGAGCTGTTTTTT
CASSIDTGELFF
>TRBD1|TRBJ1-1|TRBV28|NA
TGTGCCAGCAGTTTGTCATCCCCGGGACAGTGGAACACTGAAGCTTTCTTT
CASSLSSPGQWNTEAFF
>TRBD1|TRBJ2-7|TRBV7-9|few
TGTGCCAGCAGCCGAAAGACAGGGACGGACTACGAGCAGTACTTC
CASSRKTGTDYEQYF
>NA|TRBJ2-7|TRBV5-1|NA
TGCGCCAGCAGCTTTTACACGGGTGCAGAGCAGTACTTC
CASSFYTGAEQYF
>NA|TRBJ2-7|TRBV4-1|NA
TGCGCCAGCAGCCAACCAGGGCGCGGGTACGAGCAGTACTTC
CASSQPGRGYEQYF
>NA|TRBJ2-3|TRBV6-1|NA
TGTGCCAGCGCTCCGGGACCTACGCAGTATTTT
CASAPGPTQYF
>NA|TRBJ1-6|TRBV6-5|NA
TGTGCCAGCAGTTCTACCGCTCCAACGGGAATTTCACCCCTCCACTTT
CASSSTAPTGISPLHF
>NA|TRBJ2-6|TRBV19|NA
TGTGCCAGTAGACCACTTGGGGCCAACGTCCTGACTTTC
CASRPLGANVLTF
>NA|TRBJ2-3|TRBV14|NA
TGTGCCAGCAGCCCCGGGGGCGGGGGACCCCGAATCTACACAGATACGCAGTATTTT
CASSPGGGGPRIYTDTQYF
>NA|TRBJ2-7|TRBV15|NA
TGTGCCACCAGCAGACTAAGGGCCTACGAGCAGTACTTC
CATSRLRAYEQYF